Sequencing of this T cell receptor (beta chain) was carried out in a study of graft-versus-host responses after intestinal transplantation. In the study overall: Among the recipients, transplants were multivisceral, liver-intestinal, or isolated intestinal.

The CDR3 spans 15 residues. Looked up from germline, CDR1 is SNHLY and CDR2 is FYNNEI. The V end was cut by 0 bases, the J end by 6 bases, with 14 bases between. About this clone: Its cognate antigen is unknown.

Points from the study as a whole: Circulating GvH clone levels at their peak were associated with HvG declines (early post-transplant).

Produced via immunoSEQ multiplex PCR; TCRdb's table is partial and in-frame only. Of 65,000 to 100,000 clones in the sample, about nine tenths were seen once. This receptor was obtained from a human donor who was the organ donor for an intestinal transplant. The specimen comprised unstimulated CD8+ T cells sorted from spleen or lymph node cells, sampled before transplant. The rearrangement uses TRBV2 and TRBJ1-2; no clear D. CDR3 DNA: TGTGCCAGCAGTGAAGCGCTAGCCCGGCAGCATGGCTACACCTTC. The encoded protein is CASSEALARQHGYTF.